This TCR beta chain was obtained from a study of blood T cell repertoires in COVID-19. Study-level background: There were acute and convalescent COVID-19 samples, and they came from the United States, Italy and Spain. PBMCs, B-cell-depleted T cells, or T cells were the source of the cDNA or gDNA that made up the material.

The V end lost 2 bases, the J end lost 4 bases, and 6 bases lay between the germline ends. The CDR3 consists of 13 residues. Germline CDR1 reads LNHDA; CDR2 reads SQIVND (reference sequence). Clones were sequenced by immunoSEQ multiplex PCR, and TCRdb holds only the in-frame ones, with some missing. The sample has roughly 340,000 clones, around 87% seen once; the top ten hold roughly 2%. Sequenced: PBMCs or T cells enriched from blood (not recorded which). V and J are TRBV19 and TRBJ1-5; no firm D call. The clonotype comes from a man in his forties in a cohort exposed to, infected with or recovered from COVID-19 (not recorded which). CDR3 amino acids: CASSIQANQPQHF. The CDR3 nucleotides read TGTGCCAGTAGTATACAGGCAAATCAGCCCCAGCATTTT.